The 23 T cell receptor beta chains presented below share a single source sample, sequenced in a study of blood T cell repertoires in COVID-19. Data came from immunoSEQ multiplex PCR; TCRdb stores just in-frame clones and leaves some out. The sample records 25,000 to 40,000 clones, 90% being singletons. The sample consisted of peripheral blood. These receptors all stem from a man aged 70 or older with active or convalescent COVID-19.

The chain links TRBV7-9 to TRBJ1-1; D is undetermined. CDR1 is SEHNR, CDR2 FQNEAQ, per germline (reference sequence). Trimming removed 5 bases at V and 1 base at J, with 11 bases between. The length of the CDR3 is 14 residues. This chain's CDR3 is CASSRDPGNTEAFF. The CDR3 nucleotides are TGTGCCAGCAGCCGAGACCCGGGGAACACTGAAGCTTTCTTT.

CDR3 bases: TGTGCCAGCAGTAACCGGGTTTATCAAGACACTGAAGCTTTCTTT. Protein product: CASSNRVYQDTEAFF. The rearrangement uses TRBV6-6 and TRBJ1-1, with no clear D. Germline V gives CDR1 MNHNY, CDR2 SVGAGI (reference sequence). Trimming stripped 5 bases from V and 3 bases from J, with 16 bases between. CDR3 size: 15 residues.

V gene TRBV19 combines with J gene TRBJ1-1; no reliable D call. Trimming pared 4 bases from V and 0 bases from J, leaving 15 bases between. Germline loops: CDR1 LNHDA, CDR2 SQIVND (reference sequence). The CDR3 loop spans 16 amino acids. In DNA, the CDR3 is TGTGCCAGTAGTACCAAGGTCGGGGTATTGAACACTGAAGCTTTCTTT. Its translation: CASSTKVGVLNTEAFF.

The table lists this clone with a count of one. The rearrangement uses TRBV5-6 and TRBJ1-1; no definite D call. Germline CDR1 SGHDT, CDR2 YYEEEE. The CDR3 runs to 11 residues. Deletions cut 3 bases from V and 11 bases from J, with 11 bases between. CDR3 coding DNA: TGTGCCAGCAGCTCGGCAAAGAGGGCTTTCTTT. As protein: CASSSAKRAFF.

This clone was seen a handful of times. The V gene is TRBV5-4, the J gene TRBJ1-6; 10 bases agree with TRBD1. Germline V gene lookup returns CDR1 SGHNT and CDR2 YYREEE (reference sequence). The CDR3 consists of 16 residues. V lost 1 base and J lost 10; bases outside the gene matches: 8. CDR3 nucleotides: TGTGCCAGCAGCTTGTCGGTGGGACAGGGGAGGTCACCCCTCCACTTT. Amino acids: CASSLSVGQGRSPLHF. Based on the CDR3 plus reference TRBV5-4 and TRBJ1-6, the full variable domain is ETGVTQSPTHLIKTRGQQVTLRCSSQSGHNTVSWYQQALGQGPQFIFQYYREEENGRGNFPPRFSGLQFPNYSSELNVNALELDDSALYLCASSLSVGQGRSPLHFGNGTRLTVT.

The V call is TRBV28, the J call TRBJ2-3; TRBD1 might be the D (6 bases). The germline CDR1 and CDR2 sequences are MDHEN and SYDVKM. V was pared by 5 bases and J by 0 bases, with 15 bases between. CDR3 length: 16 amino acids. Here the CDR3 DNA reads TGTGCCAGCAGTCTCCAGGGGAGCGGCAGCACAGATACGCAGTATTTT. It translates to CASSLQGSGSTDTQYF.

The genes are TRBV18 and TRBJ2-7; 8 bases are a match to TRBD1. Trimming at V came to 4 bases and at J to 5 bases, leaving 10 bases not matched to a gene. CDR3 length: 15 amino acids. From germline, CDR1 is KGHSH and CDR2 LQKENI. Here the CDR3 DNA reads TGTGCCAGCTCACGACGAGGACAGGGTCTGGACGAGCAGTACTTC. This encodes CASSRRGQGLDEQYF.

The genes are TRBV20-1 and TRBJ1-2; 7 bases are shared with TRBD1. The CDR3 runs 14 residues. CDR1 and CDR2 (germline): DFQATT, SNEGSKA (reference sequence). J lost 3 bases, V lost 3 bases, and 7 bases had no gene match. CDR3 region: CSASAQGGHYGYTF. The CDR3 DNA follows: TGCAGTGCTAGTGCCCAGGGGGGACACTATGGCTACACCTTC.

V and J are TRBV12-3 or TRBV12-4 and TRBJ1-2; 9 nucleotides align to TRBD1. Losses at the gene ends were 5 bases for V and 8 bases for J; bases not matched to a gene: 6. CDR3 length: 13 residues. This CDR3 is CASSAQGALGYTF. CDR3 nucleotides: TGTGCCAGCAGTGCACAGGGGGCGTTGGGCTACACCTTC.

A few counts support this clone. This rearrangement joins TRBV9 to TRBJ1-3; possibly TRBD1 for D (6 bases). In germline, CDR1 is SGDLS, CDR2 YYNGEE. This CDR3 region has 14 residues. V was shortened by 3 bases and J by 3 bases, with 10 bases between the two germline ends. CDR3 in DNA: TGTGCCAGCAGCGCACAGGGAATTGGAAACACCATATATTTT. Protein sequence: CASSAQGIGNTIYF.

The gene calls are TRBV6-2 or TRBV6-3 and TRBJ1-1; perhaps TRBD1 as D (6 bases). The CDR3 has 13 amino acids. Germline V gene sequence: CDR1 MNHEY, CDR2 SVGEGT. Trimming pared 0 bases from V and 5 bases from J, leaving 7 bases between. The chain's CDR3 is CASSYSDRTEAFF. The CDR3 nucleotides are TGTGCCAGCAGTTACTCCGACAGGACTGAAGCTTTCTTT.

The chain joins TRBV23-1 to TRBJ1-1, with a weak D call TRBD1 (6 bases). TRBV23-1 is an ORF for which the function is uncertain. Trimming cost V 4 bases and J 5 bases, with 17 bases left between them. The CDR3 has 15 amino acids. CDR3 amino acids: CASSLKHTGWTEAFF. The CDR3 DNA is TGCGCCAGCAGTCTTAAGCATACAGGGTGGACTGAAGCTTTCTTT.

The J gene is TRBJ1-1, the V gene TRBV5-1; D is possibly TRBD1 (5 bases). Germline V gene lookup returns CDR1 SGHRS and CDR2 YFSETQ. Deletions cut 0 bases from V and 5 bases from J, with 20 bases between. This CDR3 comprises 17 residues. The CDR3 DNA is TGCGCCAGCAGCTTGGAAAGCGGGGGTAGAGGGAAAACTGAAGCTTTCTTT. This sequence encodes CASSLESGGRGKTEAFF.

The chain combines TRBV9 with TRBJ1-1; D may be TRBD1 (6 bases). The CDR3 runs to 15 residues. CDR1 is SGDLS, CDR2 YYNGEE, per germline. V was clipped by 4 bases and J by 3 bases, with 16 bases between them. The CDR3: CASSPQTGTDTEAFF. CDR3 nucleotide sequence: TGTGCCAGCAGCCCACAGACAGGTACGGACACTGAAGCTTTCTTT.

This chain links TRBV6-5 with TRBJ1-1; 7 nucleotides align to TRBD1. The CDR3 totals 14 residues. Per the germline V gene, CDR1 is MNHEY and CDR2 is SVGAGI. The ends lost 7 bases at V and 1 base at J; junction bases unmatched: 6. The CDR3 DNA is TGTGCCAGCACCATTAACAGGGGGAACACTGAAGCTTTCTTT. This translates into CASTINRGNTEAFF.

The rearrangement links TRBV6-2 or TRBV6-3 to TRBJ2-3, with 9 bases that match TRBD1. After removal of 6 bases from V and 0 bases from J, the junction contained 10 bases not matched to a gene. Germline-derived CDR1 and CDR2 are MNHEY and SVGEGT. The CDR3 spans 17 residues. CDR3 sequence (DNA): TGTGCCAGCAGCGACCTGGGACAGGGCCGCAGCACAGATACGCAGTATTTT. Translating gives CASSDLGQGRSTDTQYF.

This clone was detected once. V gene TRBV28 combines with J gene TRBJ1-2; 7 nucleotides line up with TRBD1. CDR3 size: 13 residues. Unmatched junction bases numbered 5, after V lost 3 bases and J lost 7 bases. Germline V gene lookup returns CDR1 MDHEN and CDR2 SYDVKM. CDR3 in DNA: TGTGCCAGCAGTTTGGAGGGGGCCGGTGGCTACACCTTC. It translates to CASSLEGAGGYTF.

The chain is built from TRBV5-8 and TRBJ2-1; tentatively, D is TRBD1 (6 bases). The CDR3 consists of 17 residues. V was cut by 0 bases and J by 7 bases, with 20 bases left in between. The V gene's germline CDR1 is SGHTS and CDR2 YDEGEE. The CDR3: CASSLAITAGVENEQFF. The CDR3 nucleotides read TGTGCCAGCAGCTTGGCGATCACGGCAGGGGTTGAGAATGAGCAGTTCTTC.

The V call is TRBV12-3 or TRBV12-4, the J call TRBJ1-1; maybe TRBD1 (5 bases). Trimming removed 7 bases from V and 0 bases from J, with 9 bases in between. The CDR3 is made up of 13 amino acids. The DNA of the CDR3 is TGTGCCAGCAAGGGGAAGCTGAACACTGAAGCTTTCTTT. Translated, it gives CASKGKLNTEAFF.

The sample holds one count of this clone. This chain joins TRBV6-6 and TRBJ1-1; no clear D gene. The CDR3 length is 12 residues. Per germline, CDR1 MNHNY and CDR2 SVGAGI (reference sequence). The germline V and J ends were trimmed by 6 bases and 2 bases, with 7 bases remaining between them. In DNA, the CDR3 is TGTGCCAGCAGCCTATACAACACTGAAGCTTTCTTT. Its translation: CASSLYNTEAFF.

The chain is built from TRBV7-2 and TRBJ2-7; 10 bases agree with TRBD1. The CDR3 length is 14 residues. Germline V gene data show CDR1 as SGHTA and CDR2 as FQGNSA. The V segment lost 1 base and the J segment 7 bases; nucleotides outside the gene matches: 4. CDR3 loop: CASSLGQGAWEQYF. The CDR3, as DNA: TGTGCCAGCAGCTTAGGACAGGGGGCGTGGGAGCAGTACTTC.

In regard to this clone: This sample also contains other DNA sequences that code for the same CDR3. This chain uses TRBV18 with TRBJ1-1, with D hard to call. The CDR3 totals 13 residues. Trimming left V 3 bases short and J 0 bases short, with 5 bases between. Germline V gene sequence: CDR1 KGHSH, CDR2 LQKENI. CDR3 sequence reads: CASSPSMNTEAFF. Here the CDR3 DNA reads TGTGCCAGCTCACCCAGTATGAACACTGAAGCTTTCTTT.

CDR3 bases: TGCGCCAGCAGCTTGGGCCCTAGCGGGGGGGCCGGGGAGTACTTC. Protein sequence: CASSLGPSGGAGEYF. J is TRBJ2-7 and V is TRBV5-1, with 12 bases identical to TRBD2. CDR1 and CDR2 from the germline V gene are SGHRS and YFSETQ. The CDR3 loop spans 15 amino acids. V gave up 0 bases and J gave up 11 bases; unmatched junction bases: 9.